The rows below give T cell receptor beta chains drawn from one sample of a study of glioma-infiltrating T cells after dendritic cell vaccination. Profiling relied on immunoSEQ multiplex PCR, and the TCRdb table lists in-frame clones only, not all of them. This table holds more than 85,000 clones, approximately 87% found once. The sequencing here drew on blood, taken before dendritic cell vaccination. The receptor source for this set is a human donor with glioblastoma. The CDR3 runs from the conserved cysteine through the conserved F or W. Fields, in order: clone size, J gene, V gene, D gene, CDR3 protein, CDR3 DNA. A D gene is named only where the DNA matches it firmly. The listing skips clone size in some rows; elsewhere it reads once, few, many or a size class.

>once|TRBJ2-3|TRBV4-3|.
CASSRGHTTDTQYF
TGCGCCAGCAGCCGGGGACATACCACAGATACGCAGTATTTT
>.|TRBJ2-7|TRBV4-1|TRBD2
CASSPRGRAKRNEQYF
TGCGCCAGCAGCCCCCGAGGGAGGGCCAAGAGAAACGAGCAGTACTTC
>.|TRBJ1-4|TRBV4-3|.
CASSPHRGQSDEKLFF
TGCGCCAGCAGCCCCCACCGTGGGCAGTCCGATGAAAAACTGTTTTTT
>.|TRBJ2-7|TRBV27|TRBD1
CASSLSDRAYEQYF
TGTGCCAGCAGTTTATCCGACAGGGCCTACGAGCAGTACTTC
>few|TRBJ2-5|TRBV5-4|.
CASSWAQETQYF
TGTGCCAGCAGTTGGGCCCAAGAGACCCAGTACTTC
>.|TRBJ1-2|TRBV27|.
CASSLEGRVEGYTF
TGTGCCAGCAGTTTGGAGGGCAGGGTAGAGGGCTACACCTTC
>few|TRBJ1-1|TRBV27|.
CASSPGVMAEAFF
TGTGCCAGCAGTCCAGGGGTTATGGCTGAAGCTTTCTTT
>.|TRBJ1-5|TRBV10-2|.
CASSLQWDQPQHF
TGCGCCAGCAGTTTACAGTGGGATCAGCCCCAGCATTTT
>.|TRBJ1-2|TRBV5-1|TRBD1
CASSLVPTGESGGYTF
TGCGCCAGCAGCTTAGTTCCGACAGGGGAGTCTGGTGGCTACACCTTC
>.|TRBJ1-4|TRBV2|TRBD1
CASTGTGHEKLFF
TGTGCCAGCACCGGGACAGGGCACGAAAAACTGTTTTTT
>.|TRBJ2-1|TRBV11-3|TRBD2
CASSPRTSGSNEQFF
TGTGCCAGCAGCCCCAGGACTAGCGGGAGCAATGAGCAGTTCTTC
>.|TRBJ2-2|TRBV10-2|TRBD1
CASRRLGQENTGELFF
TGCGCCAGCAGAAGGTTGGGACAGGAGAACACCGGGGAGCTGTTTTTT
>.|TRBJ2-7|TRBV6-6|.
CASSADRVYEQYF
TGTGCCAGCAGTGCCGACAGAGTGTACGAGCAGTACTTC
>once|TRBJ1-1|TRBV11-3|.
CASSAQSEGTEAFF
TGTGCCAGCAGCGCCCAAAGCGAAGGCACTGAAGCTTTCTTT
>.|TRBJ1-5|TRBV7-2|.
CASSQGPNSNQPQHF
TGTGCCAGCAGCCAGGGTCCAAATAGCAATCAGCCCCAGCATTTT
>few|TRBJ2-2|TRBV7-7|.
CASSFLQGLDTGELFF
TGTGCTAGCAGCTTCTTGCAGGGGTTGGACACCGGGGAGCTGTTTTTT
>.|TRBJ2-2|TRBV4-3|.
CASSPFLNTGELFF
TGCGCCAGCAGCCCCTTTTTGAACACCGGGGAGCTGTTTTTT
>once|TRBJ1-2|TRBV5-1|.
CASSFAGRLYGYTF
TGCGCCAGCAGCTTCGCGGGACGGCTATATGGCTACACCTTC
>.|TRBJ1-2|TRBV19|TRBD1
CASSGQGMGYTF
TGTGCCAGTAGCGGACAGGGCATGGGCTACACCTTC
>.|TRBJ1-2|TRBV6-1|.
CASSEHRAYGYTF
TGTGCCAGCAGTGAACACAGGGCCTATGGCTACACCTTC